Listed here are 19 T cell receptor beta chains from one sample, sequenced in a study of blood T cell repertoires in COVID-19. TCRdb keeps only in-frame clones here, not all; method: immunoSEQ multiplex PCR. The sample includes nearly 55,000 clones, about 82% of them seen just once. The sequenced sample consisted of peripheral blood. These receptors came from a man between 65 and 79 years old with active COVID-19.

This clone occurred once. The rearrangement uses TRBV18 and TRBJ1-1; D may be TRBD1 (6 bases). The CDR3 extends over 13 amino acids. V lost 6 bases to trimming and J lost 6 bases, with 14 bases between them. Germline V lookup: CDR1 KGHSH, CDR2 LQKENI. In nucleotides, the CDR3 is TGTGCCAGCTCTCTCAAACAGGGAGCTGAAGCTTTCTTT. Encoded protein: CASSLKQGAEAFF.

This chain connects TRBV4-1 to TRBJ2-5, with 8 bases identical to TRBD2. The CDR3 spans 18 residues. V trimming: 1 base; J trimming: 1 base; junction bases outside the gene matches: 11. Germline-derived CDR1 and CDR2 are MGHRA and YSYEKL. The CDR3 DNA reads TGCGCCAGCAGCCAAGTTCTAAGAAGCGGGGGTTCCCAAGAGACCCAGTACTTC. Translated, it gives CASSQVLRSGGSQETQYF.

This chain links TRBV7-2 with TRBJ2-1; 12 bases map to TRBD2. This CDR3 is 19 amino acids long. V was pared by 5 bases and J by 2 bases, with 13 bases of the junction left unmatched. Germline V gene data show CDR1 as SGHTA and CDR2 as FQGNSA. The CDR3 is CASSPRLAGGLGAYNEQFF. CDR3 in DNA: TGTGCCAGCAGCCCGCGGCTAGCGGGGGGGCTAGGAGCCTACAATGAGCAGTTCTTC.

A few counts support this clone. The chain links TRBV7-3 to TRBJ2-1, with 12 bases identical to TRBD2. J lost 12 bases, V lost 0 bases, and 6 bases had no gene match. CDR1 and CDR2 from the germline V gene are SGHTA and FQGTGA. The CDR3 is 15 residues long. The CDR3 loop reads CASSLTGTSGSVQFF. The DNA of the CDR3 is TGTGCCAGCAGCTTAACCGGGACTAGCGGGTCGGTGCAGTTCTTC.

By share, this clone ranks as medium-sized. The J gene is TRBJ1-3, the V gene TRBV2; D unresolved. Per the germline V gene, CDR1 is SNHLY and CDR2 is FYNNEI. This CDR3 has 15 amino acids. V was shortened by 6 bases and J by 0 bases, with 12 bases between the two germline ends. The CDR3 nucleotides read TGTGCCAGCAGGGGCGCTGAAGTCTCTGGAAACACCATATATTTT. It translates to CASRGAEVSGNTIYF. Full variable domain (missing parts from reference TRBV2 and TRBJ1-3): EPEVTQTPSHQVTQMGQEVILRCVPISNHLYFYWYRQILGQKVEFLVSFYNNEISEKSEIFDDQFSVERPDGSNFTLKIRSTKLEDSAMYFCASRGAEVSGNTIYFGEGSWLTVV.

The V gene is TRBV21-1, the J gene TRBJ1-2; the table assigns TRBD1, which was not confirmed against the DNA. TRBV21-1 is a known pseudogene. The CDR3 has 14 amino acids. The CDR3 DNA sequence: TGTGCCAGCAGGTCTCTGGCTCCTAACTATGGCTACACCTTC. It specifies CASRSLAPNYGYTF.

The chain couples TRBV10-3 to TRBJ1-4, with 8 bases fitting TRBD1. Trimming cost V 4 bases and J 2 bases; bases outside gene matches: 3. This CDR3 region has 15 residues. In germline, CDR1 is ENHRY, CDR2 SYGVKD. Written as DNA, the CDR3 is TGTGCCATCAGTGGCCGACAGGGGACTAATGAAAAACTGTTTTTT. It encodes CAISGRQGTNEKLFF.

V is TRBV27 and J is TRBJ2-1; 8 nucleotides line up with TRBD1. CDR3 size: 13 residues. Trimming took 2 bases from V and 9 from J; bases not matched to a gene: 3. CDR1 MNHEY and CDR2 SMNVEV come from the germline V gene (reference sequence). CDR3 DNA: TGTGCCAGCAGTTTAGACAGGGGAGCTGAGCAGTTCTTC. The encoded protein is CASSLDRGAEQFF.

This chain joins TRBV12-5 and TRBJ2-7, with 12 positions matching TRBD1. The CDR3 sequence is 14 residues long. CDR1 and CDR2 (germline): LGHNT, FRNRAP. V lost 1 base, J lost 11 bases, and 6 bases stayed unmatched. The CDR3 DNA is TGTGCTAGTGGTTTGGCCGGGACAGGGGGCTTGAAGTACTTC. Translating gives CASGLAGTGGLKYF.

This chain uses TRBV7-2 with TRBJ1-1, with D possibly matching TRBD1 (6 bases). V was pared by 6 bases and J by 1 base, with 15 bases between. This CDR3 contains 15 residues. Germline CDR1 reads SGHTA; CDR2 reads FQGNSA. In DNA, the CDR3 is TGTGCCAGCAGTTACAGGGCCGCCTCGAACACTGAAGCTTTCTTT. Its protein product is CASSYRAASNTEAFF.

Only a few counts were recorded for this clone. This sequence joins TRBV5-6 and TRBJ1-5, with D hard to call. The CDR3 covers 14 residues. Trimming pared 0 bases from V and 7 bases from J, leaving 11 bases between. The V gene's germline CDR1 is SGHDT and CDR2 YYEEEE. CDR3 residues: CASSLGAGVQPQHF. In nucleotides, the CDR3 is TGTGCCAGCAGCTTGGGGGCAGGCGTCCAGCCCCAGCATTTT.

The table lists this clone with a count of one. This chain uses TRBV7-3 with TRBJ2-3, with TRBD2 matching over 7 bases. CDR1 and CDR2 from the germline V gene are SGHTA and FQGTGA. This CDR3 is built from 13 residues. V was pared by 8 bases and J by 4 bases, with 6 bases of the junction left unmatched. CDR3 in DNA: TGTGCCAGCGCTTGGGGGGGAGCAGATACGCAGTATTTT. It is translated as CASAWGGADTQYF.

The chain is built from TRBV5-4 and TRBJ1-3; D perhaps matches TRBD1 (6 bases). Germline V CDR1 and CDR2: SGHNT, YYREEE (reference sequence). This CDR3 spans 15 amino acids. V was trimmed by 4 bases and J by 0 bases, leaving 11 bases between them. The CDR3 is CASSRTADSGNTIYF. DNA of the CDR3: TGTGCCAGCAGCCGGACAGCCGACTCTGGAAACACCATATATTTT. Drawing the rest from reference TRBV5-4 and TRBJ1-3, the complete variable domain is ETGVTQSPTHLIKTRGQQVTLRCSSQSGHNTVSWYQQALGQGPQFIFQYYREEENGRGNFPPRFSGLQFPNYSSELNVNALELDDSALYLCASSRTADSGNTIYFGEGSWLTVV.

The rearrangement uses TRBV7-9 and TRBJ2-7; D is unresolved. The CDR3 is 15 amino acids. Trimming removed 5 bases at V and 0 bases at J, with 14 bases between. The germline V gene has CDR1 SEHNR and CDR2 FQNEAQ (reference sequence). CDR3 residues: CASSGSSGSSYEQYF. The CDR3 DNA reads TGTGCCAGCAGCGGAAGCTCAGGAAGCTCCTACGAGCAGTACTTC.

This chain connects TRBV9 to TRBJ1-3; D gene unclear. Trimming stripped 0 bases from V and 0 bases from J, with 7 bases between. This CDR3 region has 15 residues. Per the germline V gene, CDR1 is SGDLS and CDR2 is YYNGEE. CDR3 sequence: CASSVDIRSGNTIYF. In nucleotides, the CDR3 is TGTGCCAGCAGCGTAGACATTCGCTCTGGAAACACCATATATTTT.

This sequence joins TRBV11-2 and TRBJ2-3; 11 nucleotides line up with TRBD2. From germline, CDR1 is SGHAT and CDR2 FQNNGV. Trimming cost V 5 bases and J 6 bases; bases outside gene matches: 10. The length of the CDR3 is 16 residues. The CDR3 DNA reads as TGTGCCAGCAGCACCGGGACTAGCGGCGCGGGGGATACGCAGTATTTT. Residues: CASSTGTSGAGDTQYF. Full variable domain (missing parts from reference TRBV11-2 and TRBJ2-3): EAGVAQSPRYKIIEKRQSVAFWCNPISGHATLYWYQQILGQGPKLLIQFQNNGVVDDSQLPKDRFSAERLKGVDSTLKIQPAKLEDSAVYLCASSTGTSGAGDTQYFGPGTRLTVL.

The chain combines TRBV27 with TRBJ2-3; D might be TRBD2 (6 bases). V lost 5 bases and J 2 bases, leaving 11 bases between the germline ends. This CDR3 spans 14 amino acids. Germline lookup yields CDR1 MNHEY and CDR2 SMNVEV (reference sequence). CDR3 nucleotide sequence: TGTGCCAGCAGTCCCGGGGACTCCACAGATACGCAGTATTTT. Its protein is CASSPGDSTDTQYF.

V usage is TRBV9 and J usage is TRBJ1-6, with D tentatively TRBD1 (5 bases). The V end lost 3 bases, the J end lost 9 bases, and 19 bases lay between the germline ends. The V gene's germline CDR1 is SGDLS and CDR2 YYNGEE. This CDR3 region has 16 residues. CDR3 region: CASSAPIGGGGSPLHF. DNA of the CDR3: TGTGCCAGCAGCGCCCCCATTGGGGGGGGTGGTTCACCCCTCCACTTT.

This chain's CDR3 is CSVGGTAQETQYF. In DNA form, the CDR3 reads TGCAGCGTTGGAGGGACAGCACAAGAGACCCAGTACTTC. The chain combines TRBV29-1 with TRBJ2-5; TRBD1 matches 7 bases. Trimming took 4 bases from V and 2 from J; bases not matched to a gene: 4. Germline loops: CDR1 SQVTM, CDR2 ANQGSEA. The CDR3 extends over 13 amino acids.